The rows below give T cell receptor beta chains drawn from one sample of a study of CD8+CD57+ T cells in acquired aplastic anemia. MiXCR was run by TCRdb on the reads, yielding one entry per CDR3 protein. The top ten hold roughly 3.1% of the sample, which has under 200,000 distinct CDR3 sequences, under 55% seen once. Sequencing was performed on sorted CD4+, CD8+, or CD8+CD57+ T cells (not recorded which) from PBMCs. The receptors here all came from a human donor with aplastic anemia. CDR3s include the opening cysteine and the closing phenylalanine or tryptophan. The D gene is left open where the match is weak. The listing skips clone size in some rows; elsewhere it reads once, few, many or a size class.

j_call: TRBJ2-3
d_call: .
clone_size: .
v_call: TRBV25-1
cdr3_length: 16
cdr3_aa: CASSFPRGRVIDTQYF
cdr3_nt: TGTGCCAGCAGCTTTCCCAGGGGGAGGGTGATAGATACGCAGTATTTT

j_call: TRBJ1-1
d_call: .
clone_size: once
v_call: TRBV7-9
cdr3_length: 14
cdr3_aa: CASSLTDWDQEAFF
cdr3_nt: TGTGCCAGCAGCTTGACGGACTGGGACCAGGAAGCTTTCTTT

j_call: TRBJ2-2
d_call: .
clone_size: .
v_call: TRBV2
cdr3_length: 12
cdr3_aa: CASIRPPGELFF
cdr3_nt: TGTGCCAGCATCAGGCCGCCCGGGGAGCTGTTTTTT

j_call: TRBJ1-1
d_call: .
clone_size: .
v_call: TRBV29-1
cdr3_length: 14
cdr3_aa: CSVGFETDNTEAFF
cdr3_nt: TGCAGCGTTGGCTTCGAGACCGATAACACTGAAGCTTTCTTT

j_call: TRBJ1-3
d_call: TRBD1
clone_size: .
v_call: TRBV29-1
cdr3_length: 13
cdr3_aa: CSVEQGAGNTIYF
cdr3_nt: TGCAGCGTTGAACAGGGGGCTGGAAACACCATATATTTT

j_call: TRBJ2-5
d_call: .
clone_size: .
v_call: TRBV9
cdr3_length: 12
cdr3_aa: CASSQAGETQYF
cdr3_nt: TGTGCCAGCAGCCAAGCGGGAGAGACCCAGTACTTC

j_call: TRBJ2-2
d_call: TRBD1
clone_size: .
v_call: TRBV19
cdr3_length: 14
cdr3_aa: CATDRGRETGELFF
cdr3_nt: TGTGCCACGGACAGGGGGCGAGAGACCGGGGAGCTGTTTTTT

j_call: TRBJ2-5
d_call: .
clone_size: .
v_call: TRBV4-3
cdr3_length: 12
cdr3_aa: CASSQDEGTQYF
cdr3_nt: TGCGCCAGCAGCCAAGATGAGGGGACCCAGTACTTC

j_call: TRBJ1-4
d_call: .
clone_size: .
v_call: TRBV7-6
cdr3_length: 12
cdr3_aa: CASSLQGEKLFF
cdr3_nt: TGTGCCAGCAGCTTACAGGGTGAAAAACTGTTTTTT

j_call: TRBJ1-4
d_call: .
clone_size: .
v_call: TRBV7-2
cdr3_length: 13
cdr3_aa: CASSPGAGEKLFF
cdr3_nt: TGTGCCAGCAGCCCCGGGGCGGGTGAAAAACTGTTTTTT

j_call: TRBJ1-2
d_call: .
clone_size: many
v_call: TRBV7-2
cdr3_length: 15
cdr3_aa: CASSASGRLALDYTF
cdr3_nt: TGTGCCAGCAGCGCATCGGGACGCCTGGCATTGGACTACACCTTC

j_call: TRBJ1-6
d_call: .
clone_size: many
v_call: TRBV28
cdr3_length: 14
cdr3_aa: CASSFLKGNSPLHF
cdr3_nt: TGTGCCAGCAGTTTCCTAAAGGGCAATTCACCCCTCCACTTT

j_call: TRBJ2-7
d_call: TRBD1
clone_size: many
v_call: TRBV13
cdr3_length: 17
cdr3_aa: CASSLVVSRDRAYEQYF
cdr3_nt: TGTGCCAGCAGCTTAGTAGTTAGTCGGGACAGGGCCTACGAGCAGTACTTC

j_call: TRBJ1-1
d_call: TRBD1
clone_size: .
v_call: TRBV13
cdr3_length: 15
cdr3_aa: CASSYSGQGESEAFF
cdr3_nt: TGTGCCAGCAGCTACTCAGGACAGGGGGAGAGTGAAGCTTTCTTT

j_call: TRBJ1-2
d_call: TRBD1
clone_size: many
v_call: TRBV20-1
cdr3_length: 17
cdr3_aa: CSATAIGGQGVNYGYTF
cdr3_nt: TGCAGTGCTACAGCTATAGGGGGACAGGGTGTTAACTATGGCTACACCTTC

j_call: TRBJ2-7
d_call: .
clone_size: .
v_call: TRBV12-3/TRBV12-4
cdr3_length: 11
cdr3_aa: CASSSFKEQYF
cdr3_nt: TGTGCCAGCAGTTCGTTCAAGGAGCAGTACTTC

j_call: TRBJ2-3
d_call: TRBD2
clone_size: .
v_call: TRBV29-1
cdr3_length: 16
cdr3_aa: CSVAGGIAGDRDTQYF
cdr3_nt: TGCAGCGTTGCAGGTGGAATAGCGGGAGATCGAGATACGCAGTATTTT

j_call: TRBJ2-3
d_call: .
clone_size: many
v_call: TRBV7-2
cdr3_length: 17
cdr3_aa: CASSSPRGARGTDTQYF
cdr3_nt: TGTGCCAGCAGCTCTCCGAGGGGGGCGAGGGGCACAGATACGCAGTATTTT

j_call: TRBJ2-4
d_call: TRBD1
clone_size: .
v_call: TRBV30
cdr3_length: 15
cdr3_aa: CAWRAGQGGSNIQYF
cdr3_nt: TGTGCCTGGAGGGCGGGACAGGGGGGATCAAACATTCAGTACTTC

j_call: TRBJ2-1
d_call: TRBD2
clone_size: .
v_call: TRBV6-1
cdr3_length: 14
cdr3_aa: CASRPSGRVNEQFF
cdr3_nt: TGTGCCAGCCGCCCTAGCGGGAGGGTCAATGAGCAGTTCTTC

j_call: TRBJ1-1
d_call: .
clone_size: few
v_call: TRBV29-1
cdr3_length: 13
cdr3_aa: CSVEAHQNTEAFF
cdr3_nt: TGCAGCGTTGAAGCACACCAAAACACTGAAGCTTTCTTT

j_call: TRBJ2-7
d_call: TRBD2
clone_size: .
v_call: TRBV7-9
cdr3_length: 15
cdr3_aa: CASSRRTSGSYEQYF
cdr3_nt: TGTGCCAGCAGCCGGAGGACTAGCGGGTCCTACGAGCAGTACTTC

j_call: TRBJ1-1
d_call: TRBD1
clone_size: many
v_call: TRBV20-1
cdr3_length: 16
cdr3_aa: CSATQGGSRMNTEAFF
cdr3_nt: TGCAGTGCGACGCAGGGGGGGAGTAGAATGAACACTGAAGCTTTCTTT

j_call: TRBJ1-5
d_call: .
clone_size: .
v_call: TRBV20-1
cdr3_length: 13
cdr3_aa: CSARGQADQPQHF
cdr3_nt: TGCAGTGCTAGAGGACAGGCTGATCAGCCCCAGCATTTT

j_call: TRBJ2-7
d_call: .
clone_size: many
v_call: TRBV20-1
cdr3_length: 14
cdr3_aa: CSARDRRRSYEQYF
cdr3_nt: TGCAGTGCTAGAGATAGGCGTCGCTCCTACGAGCAGTACTTC

j_call: TRBJ2-7
d_call: .
clone_size: .
v_call: TRBV6-1
cdr3_length: 11
cdr3_aa: CASSDRYEQYF
cdr3_nt: TGTGCCAGCAGTGATAGGTACGAGCAGTACTTC

j_call: TRBJ1-5
d_call: .
clone_size: many
v_call: TRBV6-1
cdr3_length: 14
cdr3_aa: CASSLGQYNQPQHF
cdr3_nt: TGTGCCAGCAGTCTCGGACAGTACAATCAGCCCCAGCATTTT

j_call: TRBJ2-1
d_call: .
clone_size: .
v_call: TRBV24-1
cdr3_length: 15
cdr3_aa: CATSDLRGGIDEQFF
cdr3_nt: TGTGCCACCAGTGATTTACGGGGAGGAATCGATGAGCAGTTCTTC

j_call: TRBJ2-3
d_call: TRBD1
clone_size: .
v_call: TRBV2
cdr3_length: 14
cdr3_aa: CASTRRTGEDTQYF
cdr3_nt: TGTGCCAGCACCCGCAGGACAGGGGAAGATACGCAGTATTTT

j_call: TRBJ2-1
d_call: .
clone_size: .
v_call: TRBV24-1
cdr3_length: 13
cdr3_aa: CATSSGPINEQFF
cdr3_nt: TGTGCCACCAGTTCGGGACCGATCAATGAGCAGTTCTTC

j_call: TRBJ2-4
d_call: .
clone_size: many
v_call: TRBV11-2
cdr3_length: 15
cdr3_aa: CASSLVVGTKNIQYF
cdr3_nt: TGTGCCAGCAGCTTAGTAGTGGGGACCAAAAACATTCAGTACTTC

j_call: TRBJ1-5
d_call: TRBD1
clone_size: many
v_call: TRBV20-1
cdr3_length: 16
cdr3_aa: CSAREQGSSSNQPQHF
cdr3_nt: TGCAGTGCTAGAGAACAGGGGAGTTCTAGCAATCAGCCCCAGCATTTT

j_call: TRBJ1-5
d_call: .
clone_size: few
v_call: TRBV4-1
cdr3_length: 14
cdr3_aa: CASSQDLGNQPQHF
cdr3_nt: TGCGCCAGCAGCCAAGATTTAGGGAATCAGCCCCAGCATTTT

j_call: TRBJ2-7
d_call: .
clone_size: .
v_call: TRBV19
cdr3_length: 15
cdr3_aa: CASKSWVKSNHEQYF
cdr3_nt: TGTGCCAGTAAAAGTTGGGTCAAGTCTAACCACGAGCAGTACTTC

j_call: TRBJ1-2
d_call: .
clone_size: many
v_call: TRBV5-8
cdr3_length: 13
cdr3_aa: CASSTGPNYGYTF
cdr3_nt: TGTGCCAGCAGCACCGGGCCTAACTATGGCTACACCTTC

j_call: TRBJ1-5
d_call: TRBD1
clone_size: .
v_call: TRBV28
cdr3_length: 13
cdr3_aa: CASSQTGSQPQHF
cdr3_nt: TGTGCCAGCAGTCAGACAGGGAGTCAGCCCCAGCATTTT

j_call: TRBJ1-5
d_call: TRBD1
clone_size: many
v_call: TRBV2
cdr3_length: 14
cdr3_aa: CASTRTGIDQPQHF
cdr3_nt: TGTGCCAGCACCCGGACAGGGATCGATCAGCCCCAGCATTTT

j_call: TRBJ2-5
d_call: .
clone_size: many
v_call: TRBV7-6
cdr3_length: 11
cdr3_aa: CASSAEETQYF
cdr3_nt: TGTGCCAGCAGCGCGGAAGAGACCCAGTACTTC

j_call: TRBJ1-1
d_call: .
clone_size: many
v_call: TRBV6-5
cdr3_length: 13
cdr3_aa: CASSFQQGTEAFF
cdr3_nt: TGTGCCAGCAGTTTCCAACAGGGAACTGAAGCTTTCTTT

j_call: TRBJ1-6
d_call: .
clone_size: .
v_call: TRBV15
cdr3_length: 14
cdr3_aa: CATSRGTYNSPLHF
cdr3_nt: TGTGCCACCAGCAGAGGGACCTATAATTCACCCCTCCACTTT

j_call: TRBJ2-5
d_call: .
clone_size: .
v_call: TRBV7-9
cdr3_length: 13
cdr3_aa: CASSYAWGETQYF
cdr3_nt: TGTGCCAGCAGCTACGCATGGGGCGAGACCCAGTACTTC

j_call: TRBJ2-5
d_call: TRBD2
clone_size: many
v_call: TRBV7-7
cdr3_length: 17
cdr3_aa: CASSPIRGLAGVETQYF
cdr3_nt: TGTGCTAGCAGCCCCATTCGGGGACTAGCGGGAGTAGAGACCCAGTACTTC